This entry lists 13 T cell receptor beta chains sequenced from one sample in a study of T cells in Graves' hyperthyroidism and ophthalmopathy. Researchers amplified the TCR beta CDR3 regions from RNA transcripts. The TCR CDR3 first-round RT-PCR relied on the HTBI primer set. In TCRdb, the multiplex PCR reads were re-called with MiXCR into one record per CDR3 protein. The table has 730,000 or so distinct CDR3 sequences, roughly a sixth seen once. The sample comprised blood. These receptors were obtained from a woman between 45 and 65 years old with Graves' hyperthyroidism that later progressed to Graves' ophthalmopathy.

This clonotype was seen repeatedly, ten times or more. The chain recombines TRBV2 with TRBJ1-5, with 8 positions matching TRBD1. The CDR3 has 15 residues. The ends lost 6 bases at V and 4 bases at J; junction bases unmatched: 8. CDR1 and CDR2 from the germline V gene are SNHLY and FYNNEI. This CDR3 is CASRADRVGNQPQHF. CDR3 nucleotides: TGTGCCAGCAGGGCGGACAGGGTTGGTAATCAGCCCCAGCATTTT. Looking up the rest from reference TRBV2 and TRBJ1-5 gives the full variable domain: EPEVTQTPSHQVTQMGQEVILRCVPISNHLYFYWYRQILGQKVEFLVSFYNNEISEKSEIFDDQFSVERPDGSNFTLKIRSTKLEDSAMYFCASRADRVGNQPQHFGDGTRLSIL.

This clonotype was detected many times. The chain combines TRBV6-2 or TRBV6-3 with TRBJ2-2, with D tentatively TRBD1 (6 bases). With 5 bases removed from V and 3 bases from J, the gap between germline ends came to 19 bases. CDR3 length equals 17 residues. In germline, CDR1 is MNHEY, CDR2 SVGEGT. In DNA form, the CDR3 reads TGTGCCAGCAGTCCCCCTCCGACAGGTTGGCACACCGGGGAGCTGTTTTTT. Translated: CASSPPPTGWHTGELFF.

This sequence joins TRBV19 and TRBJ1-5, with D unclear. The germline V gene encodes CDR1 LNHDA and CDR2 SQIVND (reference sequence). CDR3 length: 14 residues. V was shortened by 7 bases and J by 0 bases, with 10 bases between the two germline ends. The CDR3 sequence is CASKLSYSNQPQHF. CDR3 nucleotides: TGTGCCAGTAAATTAAGCTATAGCAATCAGCCCCAGCATTTT.

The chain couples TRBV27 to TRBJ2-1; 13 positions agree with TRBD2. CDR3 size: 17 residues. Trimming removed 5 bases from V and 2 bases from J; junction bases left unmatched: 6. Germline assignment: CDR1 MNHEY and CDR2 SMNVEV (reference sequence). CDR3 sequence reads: CASSGLLAGGPYNEQFF. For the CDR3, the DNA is TGTGCCAGCAGTGGGTTACTAGCGGGGGGGCCCTACAATGAGCAGTTCTTC.

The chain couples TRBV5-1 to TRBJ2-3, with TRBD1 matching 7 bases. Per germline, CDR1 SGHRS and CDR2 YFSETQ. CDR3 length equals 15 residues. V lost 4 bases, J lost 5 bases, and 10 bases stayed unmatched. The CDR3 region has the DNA TGCGCCAGCAGCCCGAACAGGGGTTCAAAAGATACGCAGTATTTT. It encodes CASSPNRGSKDTQYF. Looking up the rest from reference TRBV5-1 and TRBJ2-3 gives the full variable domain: KAGVTQTPRYLIKTRGQQVTLSCSPISGHRSVSWYQQTPGQGLQFLFEYFSETQRNKGNFPGRFSGRQFSNSRSEMNVSTLELGDSALYLCASSPNRGSKDTQYFGPGTRLTVL.

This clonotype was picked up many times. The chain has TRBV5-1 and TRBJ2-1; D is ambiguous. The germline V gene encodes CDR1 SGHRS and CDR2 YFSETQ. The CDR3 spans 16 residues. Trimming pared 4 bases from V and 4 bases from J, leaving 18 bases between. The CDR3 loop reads CASSPSPTRYYNEQFF. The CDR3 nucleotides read TGCGCCAGCAGCCCCAGCCCGACCCGCTATTACAATGAGCAGTTCTTC. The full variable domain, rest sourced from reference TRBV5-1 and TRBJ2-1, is KAGVTQTPRYLIKTRGQQVTLSCSPISGHRSVSWYQQTPGQGLQFLFEYFSETQRNKGNFPGRFSGRQFSNSRSEMNVSTLELGDSALYLCASSPSPTRYYNEQFFGPGTRLTVL.

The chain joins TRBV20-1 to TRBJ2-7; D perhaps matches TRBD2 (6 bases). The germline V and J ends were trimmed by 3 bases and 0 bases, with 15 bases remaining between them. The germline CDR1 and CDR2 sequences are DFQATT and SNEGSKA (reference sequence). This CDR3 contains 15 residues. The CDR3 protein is CSASASGTSSYEQYF. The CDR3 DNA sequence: TGCAGTGCTAGTGCCTCCGGGACTTCCTCCTACGAGCAGTACTTC.

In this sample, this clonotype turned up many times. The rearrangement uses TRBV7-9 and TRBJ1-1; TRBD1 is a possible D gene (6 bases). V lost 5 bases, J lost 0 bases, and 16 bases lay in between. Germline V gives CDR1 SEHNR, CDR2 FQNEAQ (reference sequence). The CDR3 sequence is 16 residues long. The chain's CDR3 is CASSPVGGALNTEAFF. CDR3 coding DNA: TGTGCCAGCAGCCCCGTTGGGGGGGCCCTGAACACTGAAGCTTTCTTT.

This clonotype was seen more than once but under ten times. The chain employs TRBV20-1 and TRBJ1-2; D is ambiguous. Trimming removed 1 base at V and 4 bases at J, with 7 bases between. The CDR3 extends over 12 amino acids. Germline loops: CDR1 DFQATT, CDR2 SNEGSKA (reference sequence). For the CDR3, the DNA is TGCAGTGCTAGAGGACAACTCTATGGCTACACCTTC. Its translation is CSARGQLYGYTF.

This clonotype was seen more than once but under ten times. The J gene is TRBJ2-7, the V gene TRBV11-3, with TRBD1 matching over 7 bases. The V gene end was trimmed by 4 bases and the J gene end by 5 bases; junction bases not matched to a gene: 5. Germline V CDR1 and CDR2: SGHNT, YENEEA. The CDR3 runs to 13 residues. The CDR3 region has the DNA TGTGCCAGCAGCTCCGGGACAGTCAACGAGCAGTACTTC. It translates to CASSSGTVNEQYF.

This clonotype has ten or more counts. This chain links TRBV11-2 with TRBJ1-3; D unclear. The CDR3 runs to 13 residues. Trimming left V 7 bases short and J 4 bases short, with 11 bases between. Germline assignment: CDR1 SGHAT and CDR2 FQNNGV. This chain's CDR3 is CASIAPLGNTIYF. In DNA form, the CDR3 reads TGTGCCAGCATCGCCCCACTCGGAAACACCATATATTTT.

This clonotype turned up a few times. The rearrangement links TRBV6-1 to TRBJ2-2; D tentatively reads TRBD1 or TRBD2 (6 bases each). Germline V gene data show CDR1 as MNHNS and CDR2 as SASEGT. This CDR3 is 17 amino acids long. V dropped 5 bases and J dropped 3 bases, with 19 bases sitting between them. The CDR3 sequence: CASSLGGQLLDTGELFF. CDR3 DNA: TGTGCCAGCAGTCTGGGAGGACAGTTATTGGACACCGGGGAGCTGTTTTTT.

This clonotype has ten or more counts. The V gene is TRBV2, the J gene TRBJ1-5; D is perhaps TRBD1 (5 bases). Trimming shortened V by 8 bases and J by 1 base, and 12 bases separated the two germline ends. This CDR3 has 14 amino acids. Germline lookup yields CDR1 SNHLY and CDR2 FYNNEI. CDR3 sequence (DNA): TGTGCCAGCGCCCACAGGAACAGCAATCAGCCCCAGCATTTT. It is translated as CASAHRNSNQPQHF.